This T cell receptor beta chain was retrieved from a study of identical twins. Study-level findings and limits: Beta out-of-frame sequences displayed a weaker excess of sharing between twins. When twins shared out-of-frame alpha sequences, those sequences had excess low generation probability.

The CDR3 covers 15 residues. The V gene's germline CDR1 is SGHKS and CDR2 YYEKEE (reference sequence). Trimming cost V 1 base and J 7 bases, with 12 bases left between them. TCRdb redid the calling of the 5' RACE reads with MiXCR, one entry per CDR3 protein. The data show nearly 250,000 distinct CDR3 sequences, approximately 7% seen once. In every case, the donor was a healthy Caucasian. There are a few counts of this clonotype. The antigen remains undetermined. This sample was shared with a second study, whose subject was yellow fever vaccine responses in identical twins.

Source material: memory (CD45RO+) T cells sorted from blood. The sequence was collected from a woman under 30 in good health. The J gene is TRBJ1-6, the V gene TRBV5-5; D is unresolved. For the CDR3, the DNA is TGTGCCAGCAGCTTGCTTGAAGGGAGGAATTCACCCCTCCACTTT. Encoded protein: CASSLLEGRNSPLHF.